This T cell receptor beta chain was obtained from a study of CD8 T cells in ankylosing spondylitis. Study conclusions and caveats: Some motif variants were previously reported in reactive arthritis synovial fluid and blood. It was reported that disease-linked clones were significantly enriched in matched ankylosing spondylitis synovial fluid. The study identified a TCR beta motif of fewer than 10 highly homologous variants that appeared characteristic of ankylosing spondylitis blood.

Libraries for TCR beta were made by quantitative 5'-RACE with molecular barcodes. Each CDR3 protein is one row after TCRdb ran MiXCR on the 5' RACE reads. Of roughly 30,000 distinct CDR3 sequences detected, about 30% appear once; the ten largest clones hold over 40%. Per germline, CDR1 KGHDR and CDR2 SFDVKD. The CDR3 loop spans 20 amino acids. V lost 3 bases, J lost 5 bases, and 19 bases stayed unmatched. As for this clonotype: Its antigen remains unknown.

The sample comprised synovial fluid, either unsorted or a sorted T cell fraction (not recorded which). The TCR comes from a male donor with ankylosing spondylitis. V and J are TRBV24-1 and TRBJ2-2, with 8 bases lining up with TRBD2. CDR3 sequence (DNA): TGTGCCACCAGTGATCTTAAGCGGACTGGGGGACTAGACGAGACCGGGGAGCTGTTTTTT. Translated, it gives CATSDLKRTGGLDETGELFF.